The sequence of this TCR beta chain was determined in a study of spatial heterogeneity in lung cancer. Indicated time point: sample taken at primary tumor resection. Samples came from some 71 TRACERx patients with untreated early-stage lung cancer. Frozen PBMC, nontumor lung or tumor provided whole RNA, which was sequenced unsorted. Study-wide points: Higher tumor mutation counts went along with higher counts of expanded intratumoral alpha and beta TCRs.

TCRdb reanalysed the 5' RACE reads using MiXCR and keeps one entry per CDR3 protein. The sample includes some 11,000 distinct CDR3 sequences, approximately 4.7% of them seen just once. CDR1 and CDR2 (germline): DFQATT, SNEGSKA (reference sequence). V was cut by 3 bases and J by 9 bases, with 12 bases left in between. CDR3 length: 12 amino acids. In this sample, this clonotype is medium-sized. Antigen unknown. Since the library was made to target alpha chains, this beta chain is a stray read and its abundance is not meaningful. V gene TRBV20-1 combines with J gene TRBJ2-1; D unresolved. This clonotype originated in a male donor with early-stage non-small cell lung cancer. The specimen comprised lung tumor tissue, sampled at surgery. CDR3 sequence reads: CSASRAGGEQFF. The CDR3 bases are TGCAGTGCTAGTCGGGCCGGCGGTGAGCAGTTCTTC.